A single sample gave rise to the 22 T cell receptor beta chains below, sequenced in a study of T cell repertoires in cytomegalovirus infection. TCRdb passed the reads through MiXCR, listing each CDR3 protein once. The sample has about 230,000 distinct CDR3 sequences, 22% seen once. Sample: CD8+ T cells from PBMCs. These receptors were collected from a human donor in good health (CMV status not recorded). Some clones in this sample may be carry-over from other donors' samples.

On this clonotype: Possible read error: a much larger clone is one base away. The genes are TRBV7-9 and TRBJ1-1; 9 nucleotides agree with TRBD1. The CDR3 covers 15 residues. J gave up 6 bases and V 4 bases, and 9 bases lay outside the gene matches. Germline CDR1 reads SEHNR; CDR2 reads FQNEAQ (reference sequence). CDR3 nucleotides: TGTGCCAGCAGCTCCTACAGGGGGCAAAGTGCTGAAGCTTTCTTT. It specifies CASSSYRGQSAEAFF.

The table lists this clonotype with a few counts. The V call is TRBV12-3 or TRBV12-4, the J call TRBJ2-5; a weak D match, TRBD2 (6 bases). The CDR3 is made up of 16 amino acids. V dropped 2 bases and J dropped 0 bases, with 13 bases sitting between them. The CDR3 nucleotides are TGTGCCAGCAGTTTACAGTTGGCGGGGCACCAAGAGACCCAGTACTTC. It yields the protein CASSLQLAGHQETQYF.

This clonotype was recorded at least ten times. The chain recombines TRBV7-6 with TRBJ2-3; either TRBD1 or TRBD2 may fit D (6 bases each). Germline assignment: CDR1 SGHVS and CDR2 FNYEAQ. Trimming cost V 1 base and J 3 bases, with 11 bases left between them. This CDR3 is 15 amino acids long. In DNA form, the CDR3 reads TGTGCCAGCAGCTTAGGTGGGGGGCCGACAGATACGCAGTATTTT. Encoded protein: CASSLGGGPTDTQYF.

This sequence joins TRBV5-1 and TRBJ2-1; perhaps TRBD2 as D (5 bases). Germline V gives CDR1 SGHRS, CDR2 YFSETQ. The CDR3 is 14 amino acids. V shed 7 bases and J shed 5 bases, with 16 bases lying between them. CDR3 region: CASEERMGDNEQFF. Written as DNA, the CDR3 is TGCGCCAGCGAGGAGCGGATGGGCGACAATGAGCAGTTCTTC. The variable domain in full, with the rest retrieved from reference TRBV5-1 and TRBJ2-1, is KAGVTQTPRYLIKTRGQQVTLSCSPISGHRSVSWYQQTPGQGLQFLFEYFSETQRNKGNFPGRFSGRQFSNSRSEMNVSTLELGDSALYLCASEERMGDNEQFFGPGTRLTVL.

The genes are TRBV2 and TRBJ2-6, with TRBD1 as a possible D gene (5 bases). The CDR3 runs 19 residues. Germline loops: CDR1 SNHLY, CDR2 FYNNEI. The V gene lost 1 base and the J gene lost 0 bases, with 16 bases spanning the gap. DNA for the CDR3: TGTGCCAGCAGTGAAGGCAGGGAAAAAGTTTACTCTGGGGCCAACGTCCTGACTTTC. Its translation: CASSEGREKVYSGANVLTF.

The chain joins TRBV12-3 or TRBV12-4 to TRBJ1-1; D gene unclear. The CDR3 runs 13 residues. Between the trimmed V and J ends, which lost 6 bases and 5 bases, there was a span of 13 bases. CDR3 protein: CASRLSGATEAFF. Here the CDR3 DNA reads TGTGCCAGCAGATTATCCGGAGCTACTGAAGCTTTCTTT.

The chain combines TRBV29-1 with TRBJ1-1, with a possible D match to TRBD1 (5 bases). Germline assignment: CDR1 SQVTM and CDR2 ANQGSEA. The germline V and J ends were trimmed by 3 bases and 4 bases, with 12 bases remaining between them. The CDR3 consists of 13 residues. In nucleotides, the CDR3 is TGCAGCGTTGATAGGGACCGTATCACTGAAGCTTTCTTT. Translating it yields CSVDRDRITEAFF.

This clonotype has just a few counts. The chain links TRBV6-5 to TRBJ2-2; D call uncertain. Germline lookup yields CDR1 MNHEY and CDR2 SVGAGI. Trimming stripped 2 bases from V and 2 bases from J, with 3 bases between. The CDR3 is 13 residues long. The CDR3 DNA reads TGTGCCAGCAGTTACGACAACACCGGGGAGCTGTTTTTT. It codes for CASSYDNTGELFF.

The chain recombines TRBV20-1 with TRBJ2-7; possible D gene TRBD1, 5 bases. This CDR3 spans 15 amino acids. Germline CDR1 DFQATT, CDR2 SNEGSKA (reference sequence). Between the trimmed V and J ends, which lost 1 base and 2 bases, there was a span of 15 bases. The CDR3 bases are TGCAGTGCTAGAGTTCCTTGGACATCCCCCTACGAGCAGTACTTC. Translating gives CSARVPWTSPYEQYF.

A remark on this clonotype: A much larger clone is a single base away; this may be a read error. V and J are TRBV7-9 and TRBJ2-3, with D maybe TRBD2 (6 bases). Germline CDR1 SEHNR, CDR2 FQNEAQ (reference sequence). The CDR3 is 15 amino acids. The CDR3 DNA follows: TGTACCAGCAGTCAGCGGCGGGGTTATACAGATACGCAGTATTTT. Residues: CTSSQRRGYTDTQYF.

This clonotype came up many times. The CDR3, as DNA: TGTGCCAGCAGCTCTGCAGGGTTTGCTGAGCAGTTCTTC. Translation: CASSSAGFAEQFF. The chain couples TRBV7-9 to TRBJ2-1; D perhaps matches TRBD1 (5 bases). Germline lookup yields CDR1 SEHNR and CDR2 FQNEAQ (reference sequence). The CDR3 covers 13 residues. The ends were cut back, 4 bases at V and 9 bases at J, with 13 bases in the middle.

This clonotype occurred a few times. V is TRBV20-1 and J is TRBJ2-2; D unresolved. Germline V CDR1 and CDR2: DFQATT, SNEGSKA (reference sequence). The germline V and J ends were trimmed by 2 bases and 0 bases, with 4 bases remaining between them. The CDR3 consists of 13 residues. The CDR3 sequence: CSARPPNTGELFF. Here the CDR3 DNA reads TGCAGTGCTAGACCACCGAACACCGGGGAGCTGTTTTTT.

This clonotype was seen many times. Written as DNA, the CDR3 is TGTGCCAGCACCCATGGACTAGCGGGGCTCCAAGAGACCCAGTACTTC. Translation gives CASTHGLAGLQETQYF. J is TRBJ2-5 and V is TRBV7-2; 12 bases match TRBD2. The CDR3 spans 16 residues. After removal of 7 bases from V and 1 base from J, the junction contained 7 bases not matched to a gene. From germline, CDR1 is SGHTA and CDR2 FQGNSA.

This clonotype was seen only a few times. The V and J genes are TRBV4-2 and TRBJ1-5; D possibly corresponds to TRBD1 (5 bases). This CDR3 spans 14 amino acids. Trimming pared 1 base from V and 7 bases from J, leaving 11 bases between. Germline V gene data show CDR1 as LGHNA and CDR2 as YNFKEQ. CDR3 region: CASSQVGGDQPQHF. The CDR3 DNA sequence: TGTGCCAGCAGCCAAGTCGGAGGGGACCAGCCCCAGCATTTT.

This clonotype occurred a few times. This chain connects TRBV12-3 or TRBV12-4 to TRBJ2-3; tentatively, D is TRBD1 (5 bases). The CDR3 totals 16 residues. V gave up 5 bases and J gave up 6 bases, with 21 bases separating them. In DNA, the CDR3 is TGTGCCAGCAGTATTGCCTGGGGCCCCATGATGGATACGCAGTATTTT. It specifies CASSIAWGPMMDTQYF.

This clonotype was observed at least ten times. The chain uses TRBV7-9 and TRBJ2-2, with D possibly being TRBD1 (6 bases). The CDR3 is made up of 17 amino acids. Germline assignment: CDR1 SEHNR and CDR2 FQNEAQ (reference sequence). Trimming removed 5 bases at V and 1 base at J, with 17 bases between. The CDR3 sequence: CASSKGHAVMNTGELFF. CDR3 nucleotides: TGTGCCAGCAGCAAGGGACACGCCGTTATGAACACCGGGGAGCTGTTTTTT. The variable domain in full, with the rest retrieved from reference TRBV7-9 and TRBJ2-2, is DTGVSQNPRHKITKRGQNVTFRCDPISEHNRLYWYRQTLGQGPEFLTYFQNEAQLEKSRLLSDRFSAERPKGSFSTLEIQRTEQGDSAMYLCASSKGHAVMNTGELFFGEGSRLTVL.

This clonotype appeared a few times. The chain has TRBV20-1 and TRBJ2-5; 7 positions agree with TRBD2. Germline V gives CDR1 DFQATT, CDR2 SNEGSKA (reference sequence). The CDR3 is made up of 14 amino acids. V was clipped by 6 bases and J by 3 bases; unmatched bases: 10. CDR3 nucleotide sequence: TGCAGTGCGGATGTGGAGGCGGGAGAAGAGACCCAGTACTTC. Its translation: CSADVEAGEETQYF.

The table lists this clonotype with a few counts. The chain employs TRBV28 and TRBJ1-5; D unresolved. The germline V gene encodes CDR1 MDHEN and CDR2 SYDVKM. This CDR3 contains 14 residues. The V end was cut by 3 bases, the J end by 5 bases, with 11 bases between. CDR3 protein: CASSFRQFDQPQHF. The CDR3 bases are TGTGCCAGCAGTTTTCGCCAGTTCGATCAGCCCCAGCATTTT.

The CDR3: CASSFTQAGGFDEQFF. DNA of the CDR3: TGTGCCAGCAGTTTTACCCAGGCAGGGGGCTTCGATGAGCAGTTCTTC. V is TRBV12-3 or TRBV12-4 and J is TRBJ2-1; TRBD1 aligns across 8 bases. The CDR3 loop spans 16 amino acids. The V gene end was trimmed by 3 bases and the J gene end by 8 bases; junction bases not matched to a gene: 12.

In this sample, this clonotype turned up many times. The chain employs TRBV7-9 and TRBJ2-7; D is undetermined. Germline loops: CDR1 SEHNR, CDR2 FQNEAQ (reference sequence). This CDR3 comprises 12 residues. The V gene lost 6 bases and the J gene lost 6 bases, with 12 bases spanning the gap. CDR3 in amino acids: CASSPDSVEQYF. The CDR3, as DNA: TGTGCCAGCAGTCCAGACTCCGTCGAGCAGTACTTC.

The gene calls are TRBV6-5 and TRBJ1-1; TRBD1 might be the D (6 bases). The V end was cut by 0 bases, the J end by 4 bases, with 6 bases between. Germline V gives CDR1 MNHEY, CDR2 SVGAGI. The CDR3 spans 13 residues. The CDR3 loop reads CASSYSGATEAFF. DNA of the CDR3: TGTGCCAGCAGTTACTCGGGGGCCACTGAAGCTTTCTTT.

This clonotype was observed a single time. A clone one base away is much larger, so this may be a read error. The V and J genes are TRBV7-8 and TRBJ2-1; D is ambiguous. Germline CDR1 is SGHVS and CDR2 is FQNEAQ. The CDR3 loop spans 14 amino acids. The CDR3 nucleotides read TGTGCCAGCAGCTTAGGTGGCCGTATCGATGAGCGGTTCTTC. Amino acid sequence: CASSLGGRIDERFF.